A single sample is the source of the 25 T cell receptor beta chains below, sequenced in a study of shared clonotypes between healthy human individuals. Only CD45RO-negative cells positively selected for CCR7 counted as naive CD8 cells, so terminally differentiated effector memory CD45RA+ cells were excluded. Profiling relied on immunoSEQ multiplex PCR, and the TCRdb table lists in-frame clones only, not all of them. Of 2 million to 2.5 million clones in the sample, about 94% were seen once. The specimen sequenced was naive CD8+ T cells sorted from blood. The source is a young man in good health.

With respect to this clone: Other DNA sequences of this sample code for an identical CDR3. The chain recombines TRBV4-1 with TRBJ2-3, with 13 bases identical to TRBD2. Per germline, CDR1 MGHRA and CDR2 YSYEKL. V was pared by 4 bases and J by 4 bases, with 5 bases of the junction left unmatched. This CDR3 region has 16 residues. CDR3 nucleotides: TGCGCCAGCAGCCCGAGACTAGCGGGAGGTCCAGATACGCAGTATTTT. The encoded protein is CASSPRLAGGPDTQYF.

This clone was picked up a small number of times. The J gene is TRBJ1-6, the V gene TRBV6-1; TRBD1 matches 7 bases. The ends lost 8 bases at V and 8 bases at J; junction bases unmatched: 3. Germline values: CDR1 MNHNS, CDR2 SASEGT. The CDR3 is made up of 12 amino acids. The chain's CDR3 is CASGQGDSPLHF. CDR3 DNA sequence: TGTGCCAGCGGGCAGGGGGATTCACCCCTCCACTTT.

The rearrangement joins TRBV7-8 to TRBJ1-2; 9 bases fit TRBD1. This CDR3 is built from 17 residues. The germline V gene encodes CDR1 SGHVS and CDR2 FQNEAQ. V gave up 2 bases and J gave up 8 bases; unmatched junction bases: 15. CDR3 DNA: TGTGCCAGCAGCTTAAACCGGGACAGGGAGAGGGTGGAAGGCTACACCTTC. It codes for CASSLNRDRERVEGYTF.

CDR3 amino acids: CASSVPTDASTDTQYF. The CDR3 bases are TGTGCCAGCAGTGTTCCTACAGATGCTAGCACAGATACGCAGTATTTT. J is TRBJ2-3 and V is TRBV6-4; D gene uncertain. The CDR3 totals 16 residues. Looked up from germline, CDR1 is MRHNA and CDR2 is SNTAGT. The V end lost 4 bases, the J end lost 0 bases, and 14 bases lay between the germline ends.

About this clone itself: Additional DNA sequences in this sample encode the identical CDR3. The chain has TRBV30 and TRBJ1-6; 8 bases line up with TRBD1. Germline V gene sequence: CDR1 GTSNPN, CDR2 SVGIG (reference sequence). The junction had 2 bases not matched to a gene; V was cut back by 0 bases and J by 10 bases. CDR3 length: 13 amino acids. The CDR3 bases are TGTGCCTGGAGTGTACAGGGGGACTCACCCCTCCACTTT. It encodes CAWSVQGDSPLHF.

In regard to this clone: The sample holds other DNA sequences that translate to the same CDR3. V usage is TRBV11-2 and J usage is TRBJ2-1, with D possibly matching TRBD2 (5 bases). The germline gives CDR1 SGHAT, CDR2 FQNNGV. The CDR3 has 17 amino acids. Deletions cut 1 base from V and 0 bases from J, with 13 bases between. CDR3 bases: TGTGCCAGCAGCTTAGTAGGTGGACTTAGCTCCTACAATGAGCAGTTCTTC. Translating it yields CASSLVGGLSSYNEQFF.

The chain couples TRBV5-6 to TRBJ1-5; no firm D call. The CDR3 length is 14 residues. V lost 5 bases to trimming and J lost 6 bases, with 15 bases between them. Germline V lookup: CDR1 SGHDT, CDR2 YYEEEE. DNA for the CDR3: TGTGCCAGCAGTGAGGGCGCCCTAGGTCAGCCCCAGCATTTT. This codes for CASSEGALGQPQHF.

This chain connects TRBV27 to TRBJ2-7, with D possibly TRBD2 on 6 matching bases. Germline V lookup: CDR1 MNHEY, CDR2 SMNVEV (reference sequence). The ends were cut back, 5 bases at V and 2 bases at J, with 16 bases in the middle. This CDR3 is 15 amino acids long. CDR3 residues: CASSASRRGTYEQYF. The CDR3 coding sequence is TGTGCCAGCAGTGCAAGTAGGAGGGGAACCTACGAGCAGTACTTC.

The rearrangement uses TRBV13 and TRBJ1-4; 8 bases agree with TRBD1. This CDR3 spans 20 amino acids. After removal of 0 bases from V and 2 bases from J, the junction contained 14 bases not matched to a gene. Germline V lookup: CDR1 PRHDT, CDR2 FYEKMQ (reference sequence). The CDR3 protein is CASSLGSPTGDKWTNEKLFF. The DNA of the CDR3 is TGTGCCAGCAGCTTAGGTTCTCCGACAGGGGATAAGTGGACTAATGAAAAACTGTTTTTT.

The gene calls are TRBV6-7 and TRBJ2-7; maybe TRBD1 (5 bases). TRBV6-7 is sorted into the ORF group, with uncertain function. Trimming pared 4 bases from V and 4 bases from J, leaving 26 bases between. The CDR3 contains 18 residues. CDR3 sequence (DNA): TGTGCCAGCAGTTCACTCCCAGGGCAGGTGGTAGCCGGTTACGAGCAGTACTTC. Protein product: CASSSLPGQVVAGYEQYF.

The chain is built from TRBV6-5 and TRBJ2-3; D remains unclear. V shed 0 bases and J shed 4 bases, with 11 bases lying between them. Germline-derived CDR1 and CDR2 are MNHEY and SVGAGI. This CDR3 has 15 residues. This chain's CDR3 is CASSYSGLRADTQYF. In DNA form, the CDR3 reads TGTGCCAGCAGTTACTCGGGCCTTCGGGCAGATACGCAGTATTTT.

In the case of this clone: This sample includes further DNA sequences coding for the same CDR3. V and J are TRBV7-9 and TRBJ2-7; weak D call: TRBD2 (6 bases). Germline CDR1 is SEHNR and CDR2 is FQNEAQ (reference sequence). With 0 bases removed from V and 3 bases from J, the gap between germline ends came to 9 bases. The CDR3 runs 14 residues. CDR3 bases: TGTGCCAGCAGCTTAGCGGGGGGAGACTACGAGCAGTACTTC. As protein: CASSLAGGDYEQYF.

A remark on this clone: The sample holds other DNA sequences that translate to the same CDR3. The chain uses TRBV9 and TRBJ2-1; D remains ambiguous. The V end was cut by 0 bases, the J end by 7 bases, with 5 bases between. Germline assignment: CDR1 SGDLS and CDR2 YYNGEE. The CDR3 extends over 12 amino acids. DNA for the CDR3: TGTGCCAGCAGCGTAGGATTGAATGAGCAGTTCTTC. Protein sequence: CASSVGLNEQFF.

This clone has only one observation. This rearrangement joins TRBV6-6 to TRBJ2-5; maybe TRBD1 (6 bases). With 8 bases removed from V and 3 bases from J, the gap between germline ends came to 16 bases. Germline CDR1 MNHNY, CDR2 SVGAGI (reference sequence). The CDR3 is 14 amino acids. The chain's CDR3 is CASEVGQLKETQYF. The CDR3 DNA sequence: TGTGCCAGCGAAGTGGGACAACTAAAAGAGACCCAGTACTTC.

The V call is TRBV9, the J call TRBJ2-7; no firm D call. Trimming took 0 bases from V and 2 from J, leaving 12 bases between them. CDR1 and CDR2 (germline): SGDLS, YYNGEE. The CDR3 length is 15 residues. As DNA, the CDR3 is TGTGCCAGCAGCGTAGGTCCCCAGGATACCTACGAGCAGTACTTC. Translation: CASSVGPQDTYEQYF.

On this clone itself: Other DNA sequences in this sample translate to the same CDR3. This chain's CDR3 is CASSVGGSTYEQYF. CDR3 nucleotide sequence: TGTGCCAGCAGCGTAGGAGGGAGCACCTACGAGCAGTACTTC. The gene calls are TRBV9 and TRBJ2-7; a weak D match, TRBD2 (5 bases). CDR3 length: 14 residues. V was clipped by 0 bases and J by 2 bases, with 9 bases between them. Germline V gene sequence: CDR1 SGDLS, CDR2 YYNGEE.

The chain combines TRBV2 with TRBJ2-3; 13 bases are a match to TRBD2. Trimming cost V 1 base and J 6 bases; bases outside gene matches: 4. CDR3 length: 16 amino acids. Germline V lookup: CDR1 SNHLY, CDR2 FYNNEI. The CDR3 is CASSEDGTSGIDTQYF. The CDR3 DNA is TGTGCCAGCAGTGAAGACGGGACTAGCGGGATCGATACGCAGTATTTT.

The rearrangement uses TRBV4-3 and TRBJ2-7; TRBD1 matches at 7 bases. The CDR3 covers 14 residues. After removal of 3 bases from V and 5 bases from J, the junction contained 7 bases not matched to a gene. Germline V gene lookup returns CDR1 LGHNA and CDR2 YSLEER. In DNA, the CDR3 is TGCGCCAGCAGCCAGGGGGACAGTAGTAACGAGCAGTACTTC. Its translation is CASSQGDSSNEQYF.

The V call is TRBV5-4, the J call TRBJ2-2; 8 bases map to TRBD2. V trimming: 6 bases; J trimming: 3 bases; junction bases outside the gene matches: 7. The CDR3 runs 15 residues. CDR1 and CDR2 (germline): SGHNT, YYREEE (reference sequence). The CDR3: CASTTAGEHTGELFF. CDR3 nucleotide sequence: TGTGCCAGCACCACAGCGGGAGAGCACACCGGGGAGCTGTTTTTT. The full variable domain, in which reference TRBV5-4 and TRBJ2-2 provide the parts outside the CDR3, is ETGVTQSPTHLIKTRGQQVTLRCSSQSGHNTVSWYQQALGQGPQFIFQYYREEENGRGNFPPRFSGLQFPNYSSELNVNALELDDSALYLCASTTAGEHTGELFFGEGSRLTVL.

V gene TRBV7-2 combines with J gene TRBJ2-3; 8 positions agree with TRBD2. The CDR3 covers 15 residues. The germline V gene has CDR1 SGHTA and CDR2 FQGNSA. V shed 2 bases, J shed 5 bases, and the junction held 6 bases outside the gene matches. The CDR3: CASSLLGRALDTQYF. The DNA for the CDR3 is TGTGCCAGCAGCTTACTCGGGAGGGCCTTAGATACGCAGTATTTT.

The rearrangement joins TRBV7-9 to TRBJ1-6; a weak D match, TRBD1 (5 bases). The germline V gene encodes CDR1 SEHNR and CDR2 FQNEAQ (reference sequence). Trimming took 5 bases from V and 10 from J, leaving 15 bases between them. The CDR3 sequence is 14 residues long. CDR3 nucleotide sequence: TGTGCCAGCAGCATCGGGGACTCTAACTCACCCCTCCACTTT. Amino acids: CASSIGDSNSPLHF.

The rearrangement joins TRBV27 to TRBJ2-7; D gene ambiguous. This CDR3 spans 11 amino acids. Germline CDR1 MNHEY, CDR2 SMNVEV (reference sequence). V dropped 8 bases and J dropped 2 bases, with 7 bases sitting between them. Here the CDR3 reads CASGFAYEQYF. CDR3 in DNA: TGTGCCAGCGGATTTGCCTACGAGCAGTACTTC.

V and J are TRBV7-9 and TRBJ2-5; a possible D gene is TRBD1 (6 bases). The CDR3 contains 16 residues. Trimming cost V 3 bases and J 1 base, with 15 bases left between them. Germline-derived CDR1 and CDR2 are SEHNR and FQNEAQ (reference sequence). CDR3 nucleotide sequence: TGTGCCAGCAGCTTCCCCGGGACACCCAGCCAAGAGACCCAGTACTTC. This encodes CASSFPGTPSQETQYF.

The chain links TRBV6-4 to TRBJ2-1; 7 bases are a match to TRBD2. V shed 7 bases and J 9 bases; nucleotides not matched to a gene: 21. The CDR3 spans 17 residues. CDR1 is MRHNA and CDR2 is SNTAGT in the germline V gene. CDR3 in DNA: TGTGCCAGCAAAGTGAGAAGGGGCGGGAGAAGCCGGGGTGAGCAGTTCTTC. It yields the protein CASKVRRGGRSRGEQFF.

This chain uses TRBV4-1 with TRBJ1-1; no clear D gene. CDR1 MGHRA and CDR2 YSYEKL come from the germline V gene. The CDR3 spans 12 residues. V lost 0 bases and J lost 8, with 7 bases in between. The CDR3 bases are TGCGCCAGCAGCCAAGATGGCTGGGAAGCTTTCTTT. Translated, it gives CASSQDGWEAFF.